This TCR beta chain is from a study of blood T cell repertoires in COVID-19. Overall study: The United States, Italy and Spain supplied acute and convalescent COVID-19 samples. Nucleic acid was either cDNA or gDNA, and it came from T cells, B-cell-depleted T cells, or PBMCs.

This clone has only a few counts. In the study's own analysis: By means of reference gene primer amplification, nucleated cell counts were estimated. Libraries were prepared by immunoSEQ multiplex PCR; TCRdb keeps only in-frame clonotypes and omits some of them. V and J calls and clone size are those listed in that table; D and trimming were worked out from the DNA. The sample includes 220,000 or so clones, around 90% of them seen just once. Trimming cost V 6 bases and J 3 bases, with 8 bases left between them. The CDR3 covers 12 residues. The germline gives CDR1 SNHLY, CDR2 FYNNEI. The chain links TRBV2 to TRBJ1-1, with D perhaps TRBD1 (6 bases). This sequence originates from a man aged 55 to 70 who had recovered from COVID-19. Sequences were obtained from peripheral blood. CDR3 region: CASRGTHTEAFF. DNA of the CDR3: TGTGCCAGCAGGGGGACACACACTGAAGCTTTCTTT.